The 19 T cell receptor beta chains below come from one sample, sequenced in a study of cytomegalovirus exposure and HLA in healthy donors. The PCR used 60 Vbeta and 13 Jbeta primers. Method: immunoSEQ multiplex PCR; TCRdb's copy keeps in-frame clones and lacks some. The table includes fewer than 130,000 clones, about 68% detected once. Material for sequencing was PBMCs. The receptors here all came from a young man in good health and CMV-seropositive.

The J gene is TRBJ1-2, the V gene TRBV6-5; 10 positions match TRBD1. The junction had 4 bases not matched to a gene; V was cut back by 5 bases and J by 1 base. Germline values: CDR1 MNHEY, CDR2 SVGAGI. This CDR3 spans 15 amino acids. The CDR3 region is CASSVTGGYNYGYTF. The CDR3 bases are TGTGCCAGCAGTGTGACAGGGGGCTATAACTATGGCTACACCTTC.

The chain's CDR3 is CASSPRWGAETQYF. The CDR3 region has the DNA TGTGCCAGCTCACCACGGTGGGGCGCCGAGACCCAGTACTTC. The rearrangement joins TRBV18 to TRBJ2-5, with TRBD1 as a possible D gene (5 bases). The CDR3 has 14 residues. V lost 1 base to trimming and J lost 5 bases, with 11 bases between them. The germline CDR1 and CDR2 sequences are KGHSH and LQKENI.

CDR3 residues: CASRTGQFRGNTEAFF. CDR3 DNA sequence: TGTGCCAGCAGGACAGGACAGTTTAGGGGGAACACTGAAGCTTTCTTT. The chain uses TRBV2 and TRBJ1-1; perhaps TRBD1 as D (6 bases). Germline-derived CDR1 and CDR2 are SNHLY and FYNNEI. V was shortened by 6 bases and J by 1 base, with 18 bases between the two germline ends. The CDR3 loop spans 16 amino acids.

The chain has TRBV9 and TRBJ2-3; 9 bases are shared with TRBD2. Germline V lookup: CDR1 SGDLS, CDR2 YYNGEE. The CDR3 contains 19 residues. Germline trimming cut 2 bases from V and 6 bases from J; bases unmatched to any gene: 19. DNA for the CDR3: TGTGCCAGCAGCGTTTTCAGTAGTCTAGCGGGGTCTAAAGGGGATACGCAGTATTTT. Translating it yields CASSVFSSLAGSKGDTQYF.

The CDR3 is CASSRWTSGAQETQYF. CDR3 DNA sequence: TGCGCCAGCAGCCGATGGACTAGCGGGGCCCAAGAGACCCAGTACTTC. V gene TRBV4-1 combines with J gene TRBJ2-5; 12 nucleotides line up with TRBD2. V lost 4 bases and J lost 1; bases outside the gene matches: 4. The germline CDR1 and CDR2 sequences are MGHRA and YSYEKL. The CDR3 is made up of 16 amino acids.

In this sample, this clone turned up once. The J gene is TRBJ1-3, the V gene TRBV2; TRBD1 matches at 9 bases. Trimming removed 4 bases from V and 3 bases from J; junction bases left unmatched: 1. Germline CDR1 and CDR2: SNHLY and FYNNEI. The length of the CDR3 is 14 residues. CDR3: CASSATGGGNTIYF. CDR3 nucleotide sequence: TGTGCCAGCAGTGCGACAGGGGGTGGAAACACCATATATTTT.

The V gene is TRBV30, the J gene TRBJ1-2; TRBD1 aligns across 7 bases. Germline V lookup: CDR1 GTSNPN, CDR2 SVGIG (reference sequence). V shed 2 bases, J shed 9 bases, and the junction held 6 bases outside the gene matches. The CDR3 runs 12 residues. CDR3 region: CAWSLTGRSYTF. The CDR3 DNA reads TGTGCCTGGAGTCTGACAGGGCGAAGCTACACCTTC.

V gene TRBV18 combines with J gene TRBJ2-6; 7 positions match TRBD1. The CDR3 is 17 residues long. Germline trimming cut 2 bases from V and 1 base from J; bases unmatched to any gene: 5. Germline CDR1 reads KGHSH; CDR2 reads LQKENI. As DNA, the CDR3 is TGTGCCAGCTCACCAAAGGACAGGCTATCTGGGGCCAACGTCCTGACTTTC. This codes for CASSPKDRLSGANVLTF. The whole variable domain, filled in from reference TRBV18 and TRBJ2-6, reads NAGVMQNPRHLVRRRGQEARLRCSPMKGHSHVYWYRQLPEEGLKFMVYLQKENIIDESGMPKERFSAEFPKEGPSILRIQQVVRGDSAAYFCASSPKDRLSGANVLTFGAGSRLTVL.

J is TRBJ2-5 and V is TRBV29-1; 10 bases line up with TRBD2. The V and J ends lost 7 bases and 5 bases, in that order; junction bases with no gene match: 7. Germline CDR1 reads SQVTM; CDR2 reads ANQGSEA. CDR3 length: 13 residues. This CDR3 is CSGRTSGGETQYF. The DNA for the CDR3 is TGCAGCGGGAGGACTAGCGGCGGGGAGACCCAGTACTTC.

The CDR3 DNA is TGTGCCAGCAGCCAAGACAGAAGACAGGACTCTGGAAACACCATATATTTT. It specifies CASSQDRRQDSGNTIYF. The chain combines TRBV4-2 with TRBJ1-3; D perhaps matches TRBD1 (6 bases). This CDR3 comprises 17 residues. Trimming removed 0 bases from V and 0 bases from J, with 12 bases in between. Germline values: CDR1 LGHNA, CDR2 YNFKEQ.

This clone came up a few times. The J gene is TRBJ1-1, the V gene TRBV6-1; TRBD1 agrees at 8 bases. V shed 2 bases and J 2 bases; nucleotides not matched to a gene: 1. The CDR3 length is 14 residues. Germline CDR1 MNHNS, CDR2 SASEGT. The CDR3 bases are TGTGCCAGCAGTGAAACAGGGGGAAACACTGAAGCTTTCTTT. This translates into CASSETGGNTEAFF.

The gene calls are TRBV4-1 and TRBJ1-2; D possibly corresponds to TRBD1 (6 bases). The germline CDR1 and CDR2 sequences are MGHRA and YSYEKL. The CDR3 loop spans 14 amino acids. V was trimmed by 5 bases and J by 2 bases, leaving 12 bases between them. The CDR3 region has the DNA TGCGCCAGCAGCGTAGGTACAGGGAACTATGGCTACACCTTC. Encoded protein: CASSVGTGNYGYTF.

This clone was counted only a few times. This sequence joins TRBV27 and TRBJ1-1, with D possibly being TRBD1 (6 bases). The CDR3 has 15 residues. Per the germline V gene, CDR1 is MNHEY and CDR2 is SMNVEV (reference sequence). The ends were cut back, 3 bases at V and 1 base at J, with 12 bases in the middle. The DNA of the CDR3 is TGTGCCAGCAGTTTGTCAGGGGCCGGGAACACTGAAGCTTTCTTT. Protein: CASSLSGAGNTEAFF.

This clone was recorded a few times. V gene TRBV6-5 combines with J gene TRBJ1-1; D possibly corresponds to TRBD1 (5 bases). The CDR3 extends over 13 amino acids. Trimming took off 10 bases at V and 3 bases at J, with 15 bases between the two ends. Germline V CDR1 and CDR2: MNHEY, SVGAGI. CDR3: CATLPAGYTEAFF. In nucleotides, the CDR3 is TGTGCCACCCTGCCTGCAGGGTACACTGAAGCTTTCTTT.

The chain employs TRBV6-1 and TRBJ2-7; 13 nucleotides agree with TRBD2. J gave up 4 bases and V 6 bases, and 6 bases lay outside the gene matches. The CDR3 is 15 amino acids. CDR1 is MNHNS and CDR2 is SASEGT in the germline V gene. As DNA, the CDR3 is TGTGCCAGCAGGGCGGGACTAGCGGGGACGTACGAGCAGTACTTC. Protein: CASRAGLAGTYEQYF.

In its sample, this clone was seen once. The chain couples TRBV30 to TRBJ2-3; D unclear. The V gene lost 2 bases and the J gene lost 1 base, with 4 bases spanning the gap. The CDR3 is made up of 12 amino acids. From germline, CDR1 is GTSNPN and CDR2 SVGIG (reference sequence). The CDR3 coding sequence is TGTGCCTGGAGTTTCGGCACAGATACGCAGTATTTT. Translation gives CAWSFGTDTQYF. Based on the CDR3 plus reference TRBV30 and TRBJ2-3, the full variable domain is SQTIHQWPATLVQPVGSPLSLECTVEGTSNPNLYWYRQAAGRGLQLLFYSVGIGQISSEVPQNLSASRPQDRQFILSSKKLLLSDSGFYLCAWSFGTDTQYFGPGTRLTVL.

J is TRBJ2-3 and V is TRBV2; 10 bases align to TRBD2. CDR3 size: 16 residues. Germline lookup yields CDR1 SNHLY and CDR2 FYNNEI. Trimming removed 7 bases from V and 5 bases from J; junction bases left unmatched: 12. The CDR3 is CASTMSPSGGVDTQYF. CDR3 sequence (DNA): TGTGCCAGCACCATGAGCCCTAGCGGGGGAGTAGATACGCAGTATTTT.

The chain carries TRBV10-3 and TRBJ2-5; 12 nucleotides match TRBD2. The CDR3 consists of 20 residues. The germline gives CDR1 ENHRY, CDR2 SYGVKD. Trimming took 0 bases from V and 5 from J; bases not matched to a gene: 16. The CDR3 region is CAISESPPSGGAPIQETQYF. The CDR3 DNA reads as TGTGCCATCAGTGAGTCCCCCCCTAGCGGGGGGGCTCCCATTCAGGAGACCCAGTACTTC.

J is TRBJ1-2 and V is TRBV25-1, with D unresolved. The CDR3 runs to 13 residues. Germline V gives CDR1 MGHDK, CDR2 SYGVNS. V lost 6 bases and J lost 5, with 13 bases in between. CDR3 in amino acids: CASSVDLLYGYTF. DNA for the CDR3: TGTGCCAGCAGCGTAGACTTGCTGTATGGCTACACCTTC.